The entry below describes one T cell receptor beta chain. Its target is not known. These data belong to a study of beta chain features in type 1 diabetes. Study as a whole: Examination spanned around 110 million sorted cells from all samples.

Of the isolated RNA, all was reverse transcribed, and so the sequenced material was expressed TCRB transcripts. The protocol was immunoSEQ multiplex PCR, while the TCRdb copy is restricted to in-frame clones and leaves out a portion. In the table there are roughly 250,000 clones, around 68% of which are singletons. From germline, CDR1 is SGHAT and CDR2 FQNNGV. This CDR3 is 12 amino acids long. The V end was cut by 5 bases, the J end by 7 bases, with 11 bases between. Findings of the study overall: High TCR expression in some cells could lead to their over-representation in cDNA sequencing. Patients' naive, central memory and Treg TCRB repertoires seemed closer to one another than those of healthy donors.

Isolation of CD4+ naive, central memory, regulatory and stem cell-like memory cells was achieved by sorting via CD45RO/CCR7/CD25/CD127/CD95/CD27. The origin of this receptor is a young man in good health. V is TRBV11-2 and J is TRBJ2-5; D ambiguous. Specimen: naive CD4+ T cells from blood. The CDR3 DNA reads TGTGCCAGCAGCCAAGCCCCGGGGACCCAGTACTTC. Its translation is CASSQAPGTQYF.